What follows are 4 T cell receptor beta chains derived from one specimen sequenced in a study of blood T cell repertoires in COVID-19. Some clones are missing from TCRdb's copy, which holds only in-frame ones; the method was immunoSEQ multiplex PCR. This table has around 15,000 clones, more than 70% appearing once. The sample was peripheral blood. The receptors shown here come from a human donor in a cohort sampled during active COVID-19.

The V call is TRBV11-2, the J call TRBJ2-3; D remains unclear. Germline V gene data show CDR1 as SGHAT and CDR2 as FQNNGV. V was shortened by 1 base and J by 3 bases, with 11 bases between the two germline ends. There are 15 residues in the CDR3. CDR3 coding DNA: TGTGCCAGCAGCTTAGCCCGCGGCGGTACAGATACGCAGTATTTT. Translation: CASSLARGGTDTQYF. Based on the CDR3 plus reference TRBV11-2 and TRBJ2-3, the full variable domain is EAGVAQSPRYKIIEKRQSVAFWCNPISGHATLYWYQQILGQGPKLLIQFQNNGVVDDSQLPKDRFSAERLKGVDSTLKIQPAKLEDSAVYLCASSLARGGTDTQYFGPGTRLTVL.

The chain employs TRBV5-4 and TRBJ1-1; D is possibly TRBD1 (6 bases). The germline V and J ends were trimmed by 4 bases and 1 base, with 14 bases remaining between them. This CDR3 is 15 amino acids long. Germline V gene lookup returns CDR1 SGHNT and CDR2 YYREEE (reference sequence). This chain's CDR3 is CASSLMLTGNTEAFF. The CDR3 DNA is TGTGCCAGCAGCCTTATGCTGACAGGGAACACTGAAGCTTTCTTT.

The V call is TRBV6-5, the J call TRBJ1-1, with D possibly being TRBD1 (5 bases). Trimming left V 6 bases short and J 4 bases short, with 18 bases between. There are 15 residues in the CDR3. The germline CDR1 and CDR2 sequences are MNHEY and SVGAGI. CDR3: CASRITQGGGTEAFF. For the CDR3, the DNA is TGTGCCAGCAGGATCACGCAGGGTGGCGGCACTGAAGCTTTCTTT.

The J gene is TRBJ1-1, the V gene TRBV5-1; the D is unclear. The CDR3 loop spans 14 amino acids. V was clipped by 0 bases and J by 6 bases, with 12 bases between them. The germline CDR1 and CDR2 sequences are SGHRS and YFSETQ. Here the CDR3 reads CASSLEGPRAEAFF. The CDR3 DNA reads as TGCGCCAGCAGCTTGGAAGGCCCGAGGGCTGAAGCTTTCTTT.